This TCR beta chain comes out of a study of vaccination and CD4 T cells after COVID-19. Details on this clonotype: Antigen unknown.

The Oncomine TCR Beta short-read assay was applied to DNA of cultured CD4+ T cells. TCRdb reanalysed the PCR reads using MiXCR and keeps one entry per CDR3 protein. The sample shows roughly 10,000 distinct CDR3 sequences, under 35% of them seen only once. The treatment is: approximately nine-day PBMC culture with coronavirus spike peptide pools or control peptides (ViraFEST assay). T cells were expanded with peptide pools, and expanded clonotypes were identified by TCR sequencing. On days 3 and 7, half the medium was swapped for fresh IL-2-containing medium. The germline gives CDR1 SGHTA, CDR2 FQGNSA. V was pared by 8 bases and J by 0 bases, with 11 bases between. The CDR3 length is 15 residues.

Source material: cultured CD4+ T cells from blood. V is TRBV7-2 and J is TRBJ2-6; D possibly matches TRBD1 or TRBD2 (5 bases each). The sequence derives from a human donor with COVID-19. In DNA, the CDR3 is TGTGCCAGCGCTGGGGGACCCTCTGGGGCCAACGTCCTGACTTTC. Its protein product is CASAGGPSGANVLTF.